This T cell receptor (beta chain) emerged from a study of blood T cell repertoires in COVID-19. Study-level background: PBMCs, B-cell-depleted T cells, or T cells were the source of the cDNA or gDNA that made up the material.

As processed by the authors: Researchers report that nucleated cell counts were estimated from reference gene primer amplification. Libraries were prepared by immunoSEQ multiplex PCR; TCRdb keeps only in-frame clonotypes and omits some of them. V, J and clone size are taken as reported in that table, and D and trimming were inferred from the DNA itself. The sample contains about 280,000 clones, approximately 80% of which appear only once. This clone has only one observation. The participants were between about 18 and 89 years old and came from some 23 US areas. Germline-derived CDR1 and CDR2 are GTSNPN and SVGIG (reference sequence). V was shortened by 0 bases and J by 3 bases, with 6 bases between the two germline ends. The CDR3 totals 12 residues.

The specimen sequenced was PBMCs or T cells enriched from blood (not recorded which). The chain carries TRBV30 and TRBJ2-7; TRBD2 is a possible D gene (5 bases). This TCR was sampled from a man in his forties who had been exposed to COVID-19. The CDR3 sequence: CAWSVGDYEQYF. The CDR3 DNA reads as TGTGCCTGGAGTGTCGGGGACTACGAGCAGTACTTC. Variable domain in full (rest from reference TRBV30 and TRBJ2-7): SQTIHQWPATLVQPVGSPLSLECTVEGTSNPNLYWYRQAAGRGLQLLFYSVGIGQISSEVPQNLSASRPQDRQFILSSKKLLLSDSGFYLCAWSVGDYEQYFGPGTRLTVT.